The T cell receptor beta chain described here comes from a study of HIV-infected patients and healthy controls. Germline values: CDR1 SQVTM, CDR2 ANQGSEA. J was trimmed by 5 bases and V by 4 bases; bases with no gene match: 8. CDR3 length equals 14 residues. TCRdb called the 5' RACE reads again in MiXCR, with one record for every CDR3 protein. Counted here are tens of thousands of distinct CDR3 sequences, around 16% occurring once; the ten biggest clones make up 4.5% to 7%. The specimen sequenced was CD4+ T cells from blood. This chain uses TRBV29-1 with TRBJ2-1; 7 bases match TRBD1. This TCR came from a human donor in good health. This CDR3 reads CSVGMRQGHNEQFF. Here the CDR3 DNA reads TGCAGCGTTGGTATGAGACAGGGCCACAATGAGCAGTTCTTC.